One sample yielded the 15 T cell receptor beta chains listed below, sequenced in a study of cytomegalovirus exposure and HLA in healthy donors. Primers for the PCR totalled 60 Vbeta and 13 Jbeta. Using immunoSEQ multiplex PCR, the repertoire was profiled, and TCRdb retains in-frame clones only, with some absent. The table has some 150,000 clones, roughly 63% seen once; the top ten hold roughly 6.8%. Sequencing used PBMCs. The receptor set was obtained from a woman in her sixties in good health and CMV-seropositive.

This clone was observed a single time. The gene calls are TRBV9 and TRBJ2-1, with TRBD2 matching over 8 bases. With V trimmed by 4 bases and J by 5 bases, 8 bases remained unmatched. The CDR3 extends over 15 amino acids. From germline, CDR1 is SGDLS and CDR2 YYNGEE. CDR3 residues: CASSPRTSMNNEQFF. The CDR3 DNA reads TGTGCCAGCAGCCCCCGGACTAGCATGAACAATGAGCAGTTCTTC.

This clone was seen more than once but under ten times. The rearrangement links TRBV28 to TRBJ1-1, with 8 bases identical to TRBD1. Looked up from germline, CDR1 is MDHEN and CDR2 is SYDVKM. There are 15 residues in the CDR3. With V trimmed by 5 bases and J by 0 bases, 5 bases remained unmatched. The CDR3 bases are TGTGCCAGCAGTCCCCGGACAGGGATGAACACTGAAGCTTTCTTT. Residues: CASSPRTGMNTEAFF.

The chain combines TRBV9 with TRBJ1-2; 7 nucleotides match TRBD1. The CDR3 is 13 residues long. The junction had 3 bases not matched to a gene; V was cut back by 3 bases and J by 4 bases. The germline gives CDR1 SGDLS, CDR2 YYNGEE. The CDR3 DNA sequence: TGTGCCAGCAGCGCAGGGGGTTCCTATGGCTACACCTTC. Its protein is CASSAGGSYGYTF. The whole variable domain, filled in from reference TRBV9 and TRBJ1-2, reads DSGVTQTPKHLITATGQRVTLRCSPRSGDLSVYWYQQSLDQGLQFLIQYYNGEERAKGNILERFSAQQFPDLHSELNLSSLELGDSALYFCASSAGGSYGYTFGSGTRLTVV.

This clone was picked up one time. The chain carries TRBV11-2 and TRBJ2-1; D is unresolved. The CDR3 has 14 amino acids. The ends were cut back, 2 bases at V and 0 bases at J, with 5 bases in the middle. Germline V gene lookup returns CDR1 SGHAT and CDR2 FQNNGV. In DNA form, the CDR3 reads TGTGCCAGCAGCTTATTGAGCTCCTACAATGAGCAGTTCTTC. Its translation: CASSLLSSYNEQFF.

V is TRBV11-2 and J is TRBJ2-7; TRBD2 aligns across 10 bases. The germline CDR1 and CDR2 sequences are SGHAT and FQNNGV. The CDR3 loop spans 15 amino acids. V lost 3 bases and J lost 5; bases outside the gene matches: 7. The CDR3 protein is CASSLGLAGAHEQYF. CDR3 nucleotide sequence: TGTGCCAGCAGCTTGGGGCTAGCGGGAGCCCACGAGCAGTACTTC.

This clone showed up just once. The chain uses TRBV28 and TRBJ1-1; TRBD1 agrees at 7 bases. The CDR3 has 15 residues. Germline CDR1 reads MDHEN; CDR2 reads SYDVKM. Trimming at V came to 3 bases and at J to 1 base, leaving 5 bases not matched to a gene. As DNA, the CDR3 is TGTGCCAGCAGTTTGCCCCGACAGGGGAACACTGAAGCTTTCTTT. Encoded protein: CASSLPRQGNTEAFF. Full variable domain (missing parts from reference TRBV28 and TRBJ1-1): DVKVTQSSRYLVKRTGEKVFLECVQDMDHENMFWYRQDPGLGLRLIYFSYDVKMKEKGDIPEGYSVSREKKERFSLILESASTNQTSMYLCASSLPRQGNTEAFFGQGTRLTVV.

The rearrangement links TRBV5-1 to TRBJ1-2; D is unresolved. Trimming removed 0 bases from V and 7 bases from J, with 10 bases in between. The CDR3 contains 13 residues. CDR1 is SGHRS and CDR2 is YFSETQ in the germline V gene. CDR3 loop: CASSLAPGPGYTF. The CDR3 DNA sequence: TGCGCCAGCAGCTTGGCGCCAGGCCCTGGCTACACCTTC.

The chain joins TRBV28 to TRBJ1-2; D remains ambiguous. The CDR3 is 11 residues long. The V gene lost 5 bases and the J gene lost 4 bases, with 5 bases spanning the gap. The germline V gene encodes CDR1 MDHEN and CDR2 SYDVKM. CDR3: CASSQAYGYTF. The CDR3 DNA reads as TGTGCCAGCAGTCAAGCCTATGGCTACACCTTC.

CDR3 protein: CASSSYRGETQYF. Here the CDR3 DNA reads TGCGCCAGCAGCTCCTACAGGGGAGAGACCCAGTACTTC. This chain connects TRBV5-1 to TRBJ2-5, with TRBD1 matching 7 bases. V lost 3 bases, J lost 4 bases, and 3 bases stayed unmatched. CDR1 is SGHRS and CDR2 is YFSETQ in the germline V gene. The CDR3 is 13 residues long.

This clone was detected a few times. The chain uses TRBV6-6 and TRBJ2-1, with D possibly matching TRBD2 (6 bases). The CDR3 extends over 14 amino acids. CDR1 is MNHNY and CDR2 is SVGAGI in the germline V gene (reference sequence). Trimming shortened V by 6 bases and J by 1 base, and 10 bases separated the two germline ends. The CDR3 sequence is CASSLAESYNEQFF. The CDR3 nucleotides read TGTGCCAGCAGCTTAGCGGAGTCCTACAATGAGCAGTTCTTC.

The rearrangement uses TRBV4-3 and TRBJ1-2; no definite D call. The V gene lost 0 bases and the J gene lost 4 bases, with 21 bases spanning the gap. There are 18 residues in the CDR3. The V gene's germline CDR1 is LGHNA and CDR2 YSLEER. The CDR3 here is CASSQEPLGRASSYGYTF. CDR3 nucleotide sequence: TGCGCCAGCAGCCAAGAACCCCTGGGCAGAGCTTCCTCCTATGGCTACACCTTC.

This clone was found once. V is TRBV5-1 and J is TRBJ2-1, with 10 bases fitting TRBD2. The V gene end was trimmed by 1 base and the J gene end by 6 bases; junction bases not matched to a gene: 4. Germline CDR1 reads SGHRS; CDR2 reads YFSETQ. CDR3 size: 15 residues. The CDR3 here is CASSLLAGASNEQFF. Written as DNA, the CDR3 is TGCGCCAGCAGCTTGCTAGCGGGAGCGTCCAATGAGCAGTTCTTC.

This clone showed up just a few times. The gene calls are TRBV19 and TRBJ1-2, with D possibly TRBD1 on 5 matching bases. Trimming took 7 bases from V and 3 from J, leaving 15 bases between them. Germline loops: CDR1 LNHDA, CDR2 SQIVND (reference sequence). CDR3 length: 14 residues. DNA of the CDR3: TGTGCCAGTAATCAGGGAAAGCGCTACTATGGCTACACCTTC. Translation gives CASNQGKRYYGYTF.

The count of this clone is one. The rearrangement joins TRBV30 to TRBJ2-5, with 12 nucleotides matching TRBD2. Germline V gives CDR1 GTSNPN, CDR2 SVGIG (reference sequence). The length of the CDR3 is 15 residues. V trimming: 4 bases; J trimming: 4 bases; junction bases outside the gene matches: 7. The CDR3 DNA follows: TGTGCCTGGACCCCTCTGACTAGCGGGAGAGAGACCCAGTACTTC. It is translated as CAWTPLTSGRETQYF.

The J gene is TRBJ2-5, the V gene TRBV6-5; a weak D match, TRBD2 (6 bases). V lost 6 bases, J lost 3 bases, and 14 bases lay in between. CDR1 MNHEY and CDR2 SVGAGI come from the germline V gene. The CDR3 is 14 amino acids. The CDR3 DNA sequence: TGTGCCAGCAGCCCGGGACTGATTAAAGAGACCCAGTACTTC. Its translation: CASSPGLIKETQYF.